A selection of T cell receptor beta chains follows, all from one sample in a study of glioma-infiltrating T cells after dendritic cell vaccination. TCRdb's copy holds only in-frame clones and misses some; the assay was immunoSEQ multiplex PCR. Seen here are about 63,000 clones, 85% observed once, and the top ten hold roughly 9%. The specimen comprised blood, sampled after dendritic cell vaccination. Every receptor here comes from a human donor with glioblastoma. Each CDR3 is given with its conserved first and last residue. D genes are given only for firm matches. Where a row states a size, it is once, few, many or the class of an expanded clone; other rows omit it.

>NA|TRBJ2-5|TRBV5-1|TRBD2
CASRGTSGQETQYF
TGCGCCAGCAGAGGGACTAGCGGACAGGAGACCCAGTACTTC
>NA|TRBJ2-6|TRBV4-1|TRBD2
CASSQAGGSGANVLTF
TGCGCCAGCAGCCAAGCGGGGGGCTCTGGGGCCAACGTCCTGACTTTC
>NA|TRBJ2-5|TRBV7-9|NA
CASSLGGQETQYF
TGTGCCAGCAGCTTGGGGGGTCAAGAGACCCAGTACTTC
>NA|TRBJ2-3|TRBV10-1|TRBD1
CASRRQGSTDTQYF
TGCGCCAGCAGGAGACAGGGGAGTACAGATACGCAGTATTTT
>NA|TRBJ2-1|TRBV27|TRBD2
CASSNRISGGNEQFF
TGTGCCAGCAGTAATAGGATTAGCGGGGGCAATGAGCAGTTCTTC
>NA|TRBJ1-2|TRBV7-6|NA
CASSPSTGYDGYTF
TGTGCCAGCAGCCCATCAACAGGGTACGATGGCTACACCTTC
>NA|TRBJ2-7|TRBV11-3|NA
CASSSWGSGAYYEQYF
TGTGCCAGCAGCTCATGGGGTAGCGGTGCTTACTACGAGCAGTACTTC
>NA|TRBJ1-6|TRBV5-6|TRBD1
CASSLGDRINSPLHF
TGTGCCAGCAGCTTGGGGGACAGAATTAATTCACCCCTCCACTTT
>NA|TRBJ2-7|TRBV29-1|NA
CSVVESSYEQYF
TGCAGCGTCGTTGAGAGCTCCTACGAGCAGTACTTC
>NA|TRBJ2-7|TRBV7-9|NA
CASSSTNPEQGGSYEQYF
TGTGCCAGCAGTTCTACAAACCCGGAGCAGGGAGGTTCCTACGAGCAGTACTTC
>NA|TRBJ1-3|TRBV7-7|NA
CASSLAAGDVIYF
TGTGCTAGCAGCTTAGCGGCAGGGGATGTCATATATTTT
>NA|TRBJ2-7|TRBV7-9|NA
CASSWDGSSYEQYF
TGTGCCAGCAGCTGGGACGGGAGCTCCTACGAGCAGTACTTC
>NA|TRBJ2-7|TRBV9|TRBD2
CASSPKGPTSGAYEQYF
TGTGCCAGCAGCCCAAAGGGCCCGACTAGCGGGGCCTACGAGCAGTACTTC
>once|TRBJ1-3|TRBV13|NA
CASSLGLGGSGNTIYF
TGTGCCAGCAGCTTAGGCCTTGGGGGGTCTGGAAACACCATATATTTT
>NA|TRBJ2-5|TRBV7-9|TRBD2
CASSPGRGGGAETQYF
TGTGCCAGCAGCCCCGGGCGGGGCGGGGGGGCCGAGACCCAGTACTTC
>NA|TRBJ1-1|TRBV19|TRBD1
CASSTDSDRGLRAEAFF
TGTGCCAGTAGTACTGACTCCGACAGGGGGCTGAGGGCTGAAGCTTTCTTT
>few|TRBJ2-6|TRBV18|NA
CASSSFGVQNRKSGANVLTF
TGTGCCAGCTCTTCTTTCGGGGTCCAGAACCGAAAATCTGGGGCCAACGTCCTGACTTTC
>NA|TRBJ2-7|TRBV27|NA
CASSPGKLTYEQYF
TGTGCCAGCAGCCCAGGGAAACTAACCTACGAGCAGTACTTC
>NA|TRBJ2-5|TRBV5-4|TRBD2
CASSLGPQSGTETQYF
TGTGCCAGCAGCTTGGGCCCGCAAAGCGGGACGGAGACCCAGTACTTC
>NA|TRBJ1-3|TRBV7-3|NA
CASSRDAANSGNTIYF
TGTGCCAGCAGCCGAGATGCGGCGAATTCTGGAAACACCATATATTTT
>NA|TRBJ2-5|TRBV18|NA
CASSPLPLETQYF
TGTGCCAGCTCACCCCTACCCTTAGAGACCCAGTACTTC
>NA|TRBJ1-5|TRBV5-5|TRBD1
CASSLRPWDSQPQHF
TGTGCCAGCAGCTTGAGGCCTTGGGACAGTCAGCCCCAGCATTTT
>NA|TRBJ2-2|TRBV6-5|NA
CASSYPNHLNGELFF
TGTGCCAGCAGTTACCCTAATCATTTAAACGGGGAGCTGTTTTTT
>NA|TRBJ2-7|TRBV13|TRBD2
CASSFGGELPYEQYF
TGTGCCAGCAGCTTTGGGGGGGAGTTGCCGTACGAGCAGTACTTC
>NA|TRBJ2-4|TRBV5-1|NA
CASSLSHDSPNIQYF
TGCGCCAGCAGCTTGTCCCATGACTCCCCCAACATTCAGTACTTC
>NA|TRBJ1-2|TRBV7-2|NA
CASSLGGSPYGYTF
TGTGCCAGCAGCTTAGGTGGCTCCCCCTATGGCTACACCTTC
>NA|TRBJ2-3|TRBV5-1|NA
CASSLGNGDTQYF
TGCGCCAGCAGCTTGGGAAACGGAGATACGCAGTATTTT
>NA|TRBJ1-3|TRBV10-3|TRBD1
CAISPDRGGLRNTIYF
TGTGCCATCAGCCCGGACAGGGGTGGACTGAGGAACACCATATATTTT
>NA|TRBJ2-3|TRBV5-4|TRBD2
CASSLLFMGGGGSDTQYF
TGTGCCAGCAGCTTGTTGTTTATGGGCGGGGGGGGCTCAGATACGCAGTATTTT
>NA|TRBJ2-3|TRBV9|TRBD2
CASSVPSGGATDTQYF
TGTGCCAGCAGCGTACCCAGCGGGGGGGCAACAGATACGCAGTATTTT
>NA|TRBJ2-1|TRBV7-3|TRBD2
CASSPWGGDRHEQFF
TGTGCCAGCAGCCCATGGGGGGGGGACCGTCATGAGCAGTTCTTC
>NA|TRBJ1-5|TRBV6-7|TRBD1
CASADRGEAQPQHF
TGTGCCAGCGCCGACAGGGGCGAAGCTCAGCCCCAGCATTTT
>NA|TRBJ2-2|TRBV6-5|NA
CASSYGGGGTGELFF
TGTGCCAGCAGTTACGGGGGGGGCGGCACCGGGGAGCTGTTTTTT
>NA|TRBJ2-3|TRBV5-6|NA
CASSRWTVRRGDTQYF
TGTGCCAGCAGCCGGTGGACTGTGAGACGTGGAGATACGCAGTATTTT
>NA|TRBJ2-5|TRBV5-6|TRBD2
CASSMPGLAGQETQYF
TGTGCCAGCAGCATGCCGGGACTAGCGGGGCAAGAGACCCAGTACTTC
>NA|TRBJ1-4|TRBV4-2|NA
CASSEGDGEKLFF
TGTGCCAGCAGCGAGGGGGATGGTGAAAAACTGTTTTTT
>once|TRBJ2-1|TRBV6-4|TRBD2
CASSPQLAGNEQFF
TGTGCCAGCAGCCCCCAACTAGCGGGTAATGAGCAGTTCTTC
>once|TRBJ1-1|TRBV30|NA
CAWSRRANTEAFF
TGTGCCTGGAGTCGCAGGGCGAACACTGAAGCTTTCTTT
>NA|TRBJ2-3|TRBV2|TRBD1
CAITGELNTDTQYF
TGTGCCATTACAGGGGAGTTAAACACAGATACGCAGTATTTT
>NA|TRBJ2-7|TRBV6-5|NA
CASSLAGVNEQYF
TGTGCCAGCAGTTTGGCAGGGGTTAACGAGCAGTACTTC
>NA|TRBJ1-1|TRBV2|TRBD1
CATTGAPNTEAFF
TGTGCCACGACAGGGGCCCCTAACACTGAAGCTTTCTTT
>NA|TRBJ2-5|TRBV7-6|TRBD2
CATAGYSGNYQETQYF
TGTGCCACCGCGGGGTACAGCGGGAACTACCAAGAGACCCAGTACTTC
>NA|TRBJ2-4|TRBV21-1|NA
CASSKVFSGSQNIQYF
TGTGCCAGCAGCAAAGTTTTTAGCGGCTCACAAAACATTCAGTACTTC
>once|TRBJ2-2|TRBV19|TRBD1
CATGSDRWDGELFF
TGTGCCACCGGTTCGGACAGGTGGGACGGGGAGCTGTTTTTT
>NA|TRBJ2-5|TRBV13|TRBD2
CASSFGAGGMEETQYF
TGTGCCAGCAGCTTCGGGGCGGGGGGTATGGAAGAGACCCAGTACTTC
>few|TRBJ1-6|TRBV2|NA
CASSEANLGDNSPLHF
TGTGCCAGCAGTGAAGCGAACCTTGGAGATAATTCACCCCTCCACTTT
>NA|TRBJ1-4|TRBV2|TRBD1
CASDGQGLNEKLFF
TGTGCCAGCGATGGACAGGGCCTTAATGAAAAACTGTTTTTT
>NA|TRBJ2-3|TRBV4-3|TRBD2
CASSQRTSGGGDTQYF
TGCGCCAGCAGCCAAAGGACTAGCGGGGGAGGAGATACGCAGTATTTT
>NA|TRBJ1-2|TRBV9|NA
CASSAGIDSYGYTF
TGTGCCAGCAGCGCTGGGATAGACAGCTATGGCTACACCTTC
>NA|TRBJ1-1|TRBV6-5|NA
CASRQGLTEAFF
TGTGCCAGCAGACAGGGTTTGACTGAAGCTTTCTTT